Following are 20 T cell receptor beta chains from one sample sequenced in a study of breast tumors, draining lymph nodes, adjacent tissues. Breast cancer patients provided tissue from their axillary draining lymph nodes. TCRdb recomputed calls from the multiplex PCR reads with MiXCR, one row per CDR3 protein. This table holds around 300,000 distinct CDR3 sequences, about 33% found once. The source material was axillary lymph node tissue. Every receptor here comes from a female donor with breast cancer. Some clones in this sample may be carry-over from other donors' samples.

This clonotype turned up a few times. The gene calls are TRBV3-1 and TRBJ2-1, with D uncertain. The CDR3 totals 15 residues. Deletions cut 0 bases from V and 4 bases from J, with 10 bases between. CDR1 LGHDT and CDR2 YNNKEL come from the germline V gene (reference sequence). The CDR3 DNA follows: TGTGCCAGCAGCCAAGACACGACCCAATACAATGAGCAGTTCTTC. It yields the protein CASSQDTTQYNEQFF.

This clonotype was seen more than once but under ten times. The rearrangement uses TRBV18 and TRBJ1-2; D might be TRBD1 (5 bases). V lost 3 bases and J 3 bases, leaving 11 bases between the germline ends. Germline V gene lookup returns CDR1 KGHSH and CDR2 LQKENI. The CDR3 length is 14 residues. The CDR3 reads CASSPQGSDYGYTF. The CDR3 DNA sequence: TGTGCCAGCTCACCCCAGGGATCGGACTATGGCTACACCTTC.

This clonotype was seen many times. The rearrangement links TRBV7-2 to TRBJ2-3, with D perhaps being TRBD1 or TRBD2 (7 bases each). Germline values: CDR1 SGHTA, CDR2 FQGNSA. V lost 2 bases to trimming and J lost 0 bases, with 21 bases between them. The length of the CDR3 is 19 residues. CDR3 region: CASSLRGPRGGGSTDTQYF. As DNA, the CDR3 is TGTGCCAGCAGCTTAAGGGGGCCGCGGGGCGGGGGAAGCACAGATACGCAGTATTTT.

The table lists this clonotype with many counts. The chain links TRBV7-2 to TRBJ1-3; D may be TRBD1 (5 bases). Germline V lookup: CDR1 SGHTA, CDR2 FQGNSA. This CDR3 contains 15 residues. Trimming took 2 bases from V and 2 from J, leaving 10 bases between them. CDR3 in amino acids: CASSLRGSPGNTIYF. The CDR3 nucleotides are TGTGCCAGCAGCTTAAGGGGTAGCCCTGGAAACACCATATATTTT.

Many counts were recorded for this clonotype. This chain joins TRBV12-3 or TRBV12-4 and TRBJ1-2; a possible D gene is TRBD1 (6 bases). This CDR3 spans 15 amino acids. Trimming shortened V by 5 bases and J by 0 bases, and 13 bases separated the two germline ends. The DNA for the CDR3 is TGTGCCAGCAGTAGGACGGGGGGCCCTAACTATGGCTACACCTTC. Translating gives CASSRTGGPNYGYTF.

This clonotype was counted only a few times. This sequence joins TRBV28 and TRBJ1-2; 7 nucleotides agree with TRBD1. Trimming at V came to 2 bases and at J to 2 bases, leaving 5 bases not matched to a gene. The CDR3 is made up of 15 amino acids. Germline CDR1 reads MDHEN; CDR2 reads SYDVKM. CDR3 loop: CASSLGGQRNYGYTF. The DNA of the CDR3 is TGTGCCAGCAGTTTAGGGGGACAGAGAAACTATGGCTACACCTTC.

Ten or more counts support this clonotype. The chain carries TRBV12-3 or TRBV12-4 and TRBJ1-4, with D tentatively TRBD1 (5 bases). The CDR3 runs to 16 residues. Trimming shortened V by 2 bases and J by 0 bases, and 10 bases separated the two germline ends. The CDR3 loop reads CASSLIRGSTNEKLFF. The DNA for the CDR3 is TGTGCCAGCAGTTTAATAAGGGGTTCAACTAATGAAAAACTGTTTTTT.

This clonotype has a count of ten or more. The V gene is TRBV20-1, the J gene TRBJ1-5; D unresolved. Trimming shortened V by 3 bases and J by 2 bases, and 2 bases separated the two germline ends. This CDR3 comprises 11 residues. Germline V lookup: CDR1 DFQATT, CDR2 SNEGSKA (reference sequence). CDR3 residues: CSASRNQPQHF. The CDR3 DNA follows: TGCAGTGCTAGCCGCAATCAGCCCCAGCATTTT.

This clonotype was seen ten or more times. The chain recombines TRBV12-3 or TRBV12-4 with TRBJ1-2; D remains ambiguous. CDR3 length: 12 residues. The V gene lost 6 bases and the J gene lost 4 bases, with 9 bases spanning the gap. The CDR3 sequence: CASSFSGYGYTF. The CDR3 coding sequence is TGTGCCAGCAGCTTTTCAGGCTATGGCTACACCTTC.

Of note for this clonotype: This likely comes from a read error, as the CDR3 has no conserved phenylalanine or tryptophan at its end. The chain has TRBV7-3 and TRBJ2-3; the match to TRBD2 covers 7 bases. The junction had 3 bases not matched to a gene; V was cut back by 1 base and J by 5 bases. The CDR3 contains 14 residues. Germline lookup yields CDR1 SGHTA and CDR2 FQGTGA. CDR3 sequence reads: CASSLNGRIDTQYP. CDR3 in DNA: TGTGCCAGCAGCTTAAACGGGAGGATAGATACGCAGTATCCT.

This clonotype was recorded many times. The rearrangement joins TRBV24-1 to TRBJ2-1; 12 bases are shared with TRBD2. This CDR3 has 14 residues. Germline-derived CDR1 and CDR2 are KGHDR and SFDVKD. Unmatched junction bases numbered 4, after V lost 7 bases and J lost 7 bases. The CDR3, as DNA: TGTGCCACCAGGACTAGCGGGAGTGGAAATGAGCAGTTCTTC. As protein: CATRTSGSGNEQFF.

This clonotype was found many times. This chain joins TRBV7-8 and TRBJ2-1; tentative D call: TRBD2 (6 bases). V was pared by 3 bases and J by 6 bases, with 12 bases between. Germline-derived CDR1 and CDR2 are SGHVS and FQNEAQ. The CDR3 extends over 14 amino acids. The CDR3 DNA reads TGTGCCAGCAGCTTCGAGACTAGTTTCAATGAGCAGTTCTTC. Translation: CASSFETSFNEQFF. The whole variable domain, remainder taken from reference TRBV7-8 and TRBJ2-1, is GAGVSQSPRYKVAKRGQDVALRCDPISGHVSLFWYQQALGQGPEFLTYFQNEAQLDKSGLPSDRFFAERPEGSVSTLKIQRTQQEDSAVYLCASSFETSFNEQFFGPGTRLTVL.

This clonotype was picked up many times. V gene TRBV19 combines with J gene TRBJ2-3, with TRBD1 matching 9 bases. Trimming at V came to 3 bases and at J to 5 bases, leaving 6 bases not matched to a gene. CDR1 and CDR2 (germline): LNHDA, SQIVND (reference sequence). The CDR3 contains 15 residues. The CDR3 nucleotides are TGTGCCAGTAGTATCCGGGACAGGGAAGGAGATACGCAGTATTTT. Protein sequence: CASSIRDREGDTQYF.

In its sample, this clonotype was seen many times. The rearrangement links TRBV10-1 to TRBJ2-1; 9 positions match TRBD2. The CDR3 consists of 15 residues. Trimming took 7 bases from V and 4 from J; bases not matched to a gene: 8. Germline CDR1 is WNHNN and CDR2 is SYGVQD (reference sequence). The CDR3 reads CASINGTSTYNEQFF. In nucleotides, the CDR3 is TGCGCCAGCATCAACGGGACTAGCACTTACAATGAGCAGTTCTTC.

As to this clonotype: A read error is possible here, since a much larger clone lies one base away. V gene TRBV9 combines with J gene TRBJ2-1; D may be TRBD1 (6 bases). The CDR3 contains 13 residues. Trimming removed 7 bases at V and 8 bases at J, with 16 bases between. CDR1 is SGDLS and CDR2 is YYNGEE in the germline V gene. The CDR3 spells CASGQTDYDEQFF. DNA for the CDR3: TGTGCCAGCGGACAGACGGATTACGATGAGCAGTTCTTC.

This clonotype was recorded many times. The chain recombines TRBV20-1 with TRBJ1-2; tentative D call: TRBD1 (5 bases). The CDR3 spans 16 residues. V lost 1 base and J 4 bases, leaving 19 bases between the germline ends. Looked up from germline, CDR1 is DFQATT and CDR2 is SNEGSKA (reference sequence). CDR3 sequence: CSARGISSGFRYGYTF. CDR3 nucleotides: TGCAGTGCTAGAGGTATCTCATCAGGGTTTCGCTATGGCTACACCTTC.

The CDR3 region is CASSFLPRGGTDTQYF. In DNA, the CDR3 is TGTGCCAGCAGTTTTTTACCTAGAGGGGGCACAGATACGCAGTATTTT. The genes are TRBV28 and TRBJ2-3, with D perhaps assigned TRBD1 or TRBD2 (5 bases each). CDR3 size: 16 residues. Trimming cost V 3 bases and J 1 base, with 14 bases left between them. CDR1 and CDR2 (germline): MDHEN, SYDVKM. Full variable domain (remainder filled in from reference TRBV28 and TRBJ2-3): DVKVTQSSRYLVKRTGEKVFLECVQDMDHENMFWYRQDPGLGLRLIYFSYDVKMKEKGDIPEGYSVSREKKERFSLILESASTNQTSMYLCASSFLPRGGTDTQYFGPGTRLTVL.

The sample holds many counts of this clonotype. CDR3 in amino acids: CASSQDAGAGYQETQYF. CDR3 in DNA: TGTGCCAGCAGCCAAGACGCCGGGGCAGGTTATCAAGAGACCCAGTACTTC. The rearrangement links TRBV14 to TRBJ2-5, with D tentatively TRBD1 or TRBD2 (5 bases each). V was trimmed by 0 bases and J by 2 bases, leaving 16 bases between them. Germline V lookup: CDR1 SGHDN, CDR2 FVKESK. This CDR3 comprises 17 residues. The whole variable domain, filled in from reference TRBV14 and TRBJ2-5, reads EAGVTQFPSHSVIEKGQTVTLRCDPISGHDNLYWYRRVMGKEIKFLLHFVKESKQDESGMPNNRFLAERTGGTYSTLKVQPAELEDSGVYFCASSQDAGAGYQETQYFGPGTRLLVL.

As to this clonotype: A much larger clone lies a single base off, so this may be a read error. The J gene is TRBJ2-5, the V gene TRBV5-6; possible D gene TRBD2, 6 bases. V lost 0 bases and J lost 4, with 16 bases in between. The CDR3 covers 16 residues. Germline CDR1 SGHDT, CDR2 YYEEEE. In DNA, the CDR3 is TGTGCCAGCAGCTTGGAGAGGAGGGCCGCTTCAGAGACCCAGTACTTC. Translated: CASSLERRAASETQYF.

This clonotype was seen ten or more times. V gene TRBV7-2 combines with J gene TRBJ2-7; D possibly corresponds to TRBD1 (6 bases). This CDR3 comprises 14 residues. The V gene lost 3 bases and the J gene lost 1 base, with 10 bases spanning the gap. Germline V CDR1 and CDR2: SGHTA, FQGNSA. CDR3 sequence: CASSLVQGSYEQYF. Here the CDR3 DNA reads TGTGCCAGCAGCTTGGTGCAGGGGTCCTACGAGCAGTACTTC.